This TCR beta chain was captured in a study of cytomegalovirus exposure and HLA in healthy donors (dated by TCRdb to 2016 to 2017). For the wider study: An earlier analysis of several hundred of the donors reported approximately 300 Gb of sequence data and 117 million unique TCR beta sequences from about 200 million T cells. To predict cytomegalovirus infection status, the study combined high-throughput TCR immunosequencing, statistical association of individual TCRs with disease status, and machine learning. In a later analysis, previously published TCR beta repertoires from fewer than 750 donors were re-analyzed and high-resolution HLA genotyping was added so that TCR occurrence patterns could be studied. The study used immunosequencing to profile the T cell repertoires of under 700 subjects and linked those repertoires to cytomegalovirus serostatus. In addition to the first cohort of roughly 700 subjects, a separate validation cohort of 120 different subjects was used. HLA typing included class I and class II loci at four-digit resolution. In an earlier analysis of over 550 of the donors, high-throughput TCR beta sequencing was used to judge whether each TCR beta V gene segment behaved as functional or pseudogenic. A later genetic analysis took genome-wide SNP genotypes for about 55% of the 666 donors and used that subset as a discovery cohort. Of the 398 genotyped donors, 65% to 90% were placed in the genetic ancestry cluster associated with self-reported Caucasian donors. Roughly 300 gigabases of sequencing data and roughly 80 million unique TCR sequences made up an early release that covered about 640 HLA-typed donors. The study aimed to test whether signatures of past pathogen exposure could be identified by cataloging public T cell receptors. Roughly 5 DR-DQ haplotypes were handled as single units for association and clustering because linkage in the cohort was strong. Rather than using new phenotypic data, the later analysis identified candidate immune exposures from TCR beta sequences and from how often those sequences occurred across donors. Donor age, sex, ethnicity and CMV serostatus were compiled together with the repertoire data. The number of typed donors differed by locus: about 620-630 for A, B, C, DRB1 and DQB1; approximately 520 for DQA1; some 610 for DPA1; and roughly 470 for DPB1. Every repertoire in the discovery cohort had been generated on one and the same sequencing platform. On average, roughly 200,000 unique TCR beta nucleotide sequences were sequenced per donor among 398 genotyped donors of the cohort, with roughly 18% of those sequences being non-productive.

The germline V gene (reference sequence) supplies CDR1 LNHDA and CDR2 SQIVND. The CDR3 sequence holds 11 residues, the cysteine and phenylalanine included. Only the CDR3 part of the read is kept: 33 bases, read in frame from the first base. Between the V and J ends, shortened by 10 bases and 8 bases respectively, the junction contains 12 bases. Points on this clone: Its antigen is still unknown. Base qualities are not recorded, but no much larger clone differs from it by a single base.

In total, fewer than 750 healthy bone marrow donors made up the cohort. All cohort members were sampled while nominally healthy, although unrecorded immune exposures were likely present. The donor tested CMV seropositive and was one of the 289 seropositive cohort members. Each donor provided a peripheral blood sample, and peripheral blood mononuclear cells were used for TCR beta sequencing. The Qiagen DNeasy Blood Extraction Kit was used to extract genomic DNA from the blood cell samples. The library relied on the immunoSEQ multiplex PCR assay. The multiplex PCR relied on a mix of 60 forward primers for TCR Vbeta segments and 13 reverse primers for TCR Jbeta segments. A multiplex PCR assay on genomic DNA amplified the CDR3 region of rearranged TCR beta genes. The amplified TCR beta libraries were sequenced on the Illumina HiSeq System as 87-base-pair reads. Per the authors' processing: A later analysis tallied 70 million to 100 million unique TCR beta chains across the 660 or so repertoires, and 10 million to 11 million of those chains were shared by two or more donors. Raw reads were error-corrected and collapsed into unique sequences with a nearest-neighbor algorithm that merged closely related sequences to remove PCR and sequencing errors. Alignment of CDR3 sequences to IMGT reference sequences was used to assign V, D and J gene segments. Each retained sequence needed at least a six-nucleotide match to both a V gene segment and a J gene segment. A rearrangement was called productive if the CDR3 had no stop codons and remained in frame with V and J, and every other rearrangement was called non-productive. CDR3 was defined according to IMGT convention as the region running from the second conserved V-encoded cysteine to the conserved J-encoded phenylalanine. The earlier analysis of roughly 590 of the donors excluded any sequence lacking an unambiguous match to a single V gene segment. In an earlier analysis of approximately 590 of the donors, a V segment was called functional when productive rearrangements were above 56.7%, and segregating when the standard deviation between donors exceeded 5%. To diagnose cytomegalovirus status from the catalog of TCR beta chain sequences, a statistical classification framework was built. In a later analysis, TCR nucleotide sequences were compared against IMGT/GENE-DB human TR gene sequences so that V and J genes could be assigned. The TCRdist pipeline was used in a later analysis to assign CDR3 sequences and most-parsimonious VDJ recombination scenarios. In a later analysis, each TCR beta chain was defined by its CDR3 amino acid sequence together with its V-gene family, and reads lacking a unique V-gene family were excluded. In a later analysis, approximately 640 highly shared, low-generation-probability nucleotide sequences were removed to address suspected cross-contamination and a sequencing artifact. A later analysis calculated a clonal expansion index for each public chain from normalized within-repertoire ranks of inferred template counts. Generation probabilities in a later analysis came from a VDJ recombination model fitted to out-of-frame rearrangements, and those results were checked against IGoR. In a later analysis, hypergeometric tests were used to score TCR-TCR, TCR-HLA and TCR-CMV co-occurrence, with a repertoire-size bias correction applied to TCR pairs. False discovery rates were estimated in a later analysis by permuting HLA or CMV assignments 20 times. In a later analysis, co-occurring TCRs were grouped using DBSCAN, with TCRdist sequence similarity added in when clustering inside HLA-allele-positive subsets. Repertoires with fewer than 30,000 or more than 120,000 public chains, plus five repertoires with anomalous nucleotide sharing, were excluded from co-occurrence clustering. The source is immuneACCESS, and TCRdb retained only in-frame sequences with V and J called. Part of the clones is not carried over; for the studies checked, unresolved V genes explain less than half of this, and the remainder is unexplained. The V and J calls and clone size come from that table; D and trimming were worked out from the DNA. The sample table lists fewer than 65,000 clones, around 77% of them with a count of one. More than 3% of the sample is taken by the ten largest.

Broad study findings and their caveats: Most CMV-associated TCR beta chains appeared to be HLA-restricted in a later analysis, and the HLA associations seemed to be driven largely by CMV exposure. In this cohort, only TCR beta chains were sequenced, and detectable features were limited by the absence of alpha or paired-chain data. A further reported finding was that TCR beta sequences accurately predicted the HLA-A and HLA-B alleles for most subjects in the first cohort. CMV serostatus was the only immune exposure information available for the cohort. In the study, 150 to 200 TCR beta chains were listed as associated with cytomegalovirus. Correlated functional status among segregating V segments might reflect linkage disequilibrium, but an unknown experimental factor could not be ruled out. A later genetic analysis associated a missense DCLRE1C variant with V-gene and J-gene trimming of TCR beta chains, and an independent cohort replicated the association. In both the original and validation cohorts, the classifier was reported to diagnose cytomegalovirus status with high specificity and sensitivity. In a later analysis, TCR association rates were found to vary across HLA loci, with the most associated TCRs seen for DRB1 alleles and the fewest for HLA-C alleles. The presence/absence analyses assumed that sequencing depth was roughly uniform across donors, and that assumption may not be true. Because HLA typing was unavailable for some donors at each locus, only the typed subset was used in association tests. A group of highly shared sequence variants was considered likely to be a technical artifact of the sequencing pipeline. Assigning TCR associations to individual alleles was difficult when HLA alleles, especially DR and DQ, strongly co-occurred. The 87-base-pair reads could not distinguish some IMGT-functional V segments, including TRBV6-2 and TRBV6-3, so those segments were excluded. In a later analysis, several top co-occurrence clusters were reported to appear linked to parvovirus B19, influenza, CMV and Epstein-Barr virus. An earlier analysis of approximately 540 of the donors showed that most TCR beta V segments appeared in productive rearrangements either about 87% or about 30% of the time, which broadly matched IMGT annotations. Over 15 rarely observed V segments, including chromosome 9 orphons, were excluded from the earlier analysis of about 600 of the donors because counts were too low. In a later analysis, HLA-associated TCR beta chains were found to be more clonally expanded and to have lower generation probabilities than equally common non-associated chains. Across donors, most TCR sequences were observed very rarely, whereas some public TCRs were present in many individuals. Compared with the approximately 710-donor mean, donors in an Asian-associated ancestry cluster had fewer N-insertions in productive TCRs, according to a later genetic analysis. In a later analysis, some 17,000 TCR beta sequences were associated with specific HLA alleles at a false discovery rate of 0.05. The authors suggested that the approach could potentially be generalized to other disease states and immunological phenotypes. Three of the identified cytomegalovirus-associated TCR beta chains were confirmed in vitro to be specific for cytomegalovirus antigens.

Recombination connected TRBV19 to TRBJ2-1; the D segment could be TRBD2, given 6 matching bases. The sample taken for sequencing was PBMCs. The clonotype comes from a woman aged 40 to 50 in good health and CMV-seropositive. The CDR3 reads CATRDFHEQFF. The DNA sequence reads TGTGCCACTCGGGACTTCCATGAGCAGTTCTTC.